Sequencing of this TCR beta chain was carried out in a study of shared clonotypes between healthy human individuals. This CDR3 contains 13 residues. V lost 1 base and J 2 bases, leaving 6 bases between the germline ends. Germline-derived CDR1 and CDR2 are MNHEY and SMNVEV (reference sequence). Assay: immunoSEQ multiplex PCR; the TCRdb copy retains only in-frame clones and omits some. The sample comprises 1.5 million to 2.5 million clones, over 85% of which are singletons, and approximately 1% rests with the top ten. Naive CD8 cells, CD45RO-negative and positively selected for CCR7, excluded terminally differentiated effector memory CD45RA+ cells.

The sequence derives from a man in his late teens or twenties in good health. Source material: naive CD8+ T cells sorted from blood. The chain carries TRBV27 and TRBJ2-7; D not resolved. The CDR3 protein is CASSLYMTYEQYF. In DNA form, the CDR3 reads TGTGCCAGCAGTTTATACATGACCTACGAGCAGTACTTC.